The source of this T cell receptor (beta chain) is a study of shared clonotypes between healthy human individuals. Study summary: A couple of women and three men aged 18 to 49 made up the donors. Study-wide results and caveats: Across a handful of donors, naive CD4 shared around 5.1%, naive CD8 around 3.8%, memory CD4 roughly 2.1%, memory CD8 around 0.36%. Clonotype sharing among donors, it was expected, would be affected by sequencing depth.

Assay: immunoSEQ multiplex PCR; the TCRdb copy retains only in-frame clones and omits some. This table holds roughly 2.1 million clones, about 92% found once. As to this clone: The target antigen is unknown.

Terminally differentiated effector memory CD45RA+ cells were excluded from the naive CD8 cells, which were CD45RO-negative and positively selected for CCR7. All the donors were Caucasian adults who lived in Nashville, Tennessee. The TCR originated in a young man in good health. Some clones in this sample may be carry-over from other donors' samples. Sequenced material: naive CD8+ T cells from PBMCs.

This CDR3 is CASTTGMGRYQETQYF. The CDR3 nucleotides are TGTGCCAGCACCACGGGGATGGGCCGGTACCAAGAGACCCAGTACTTC. The chain recombines TRBV5-6 with TRBJ2-5; the D gene is possibly TRBD2 (5 bases). Trimming shortened V by 6 bases and J by 0 bases, and 18 bases separated the two germline ends. Per germline, CDR1 SGHDT and CDR2 YYEEEE. The CDR3 is 16 residues long.